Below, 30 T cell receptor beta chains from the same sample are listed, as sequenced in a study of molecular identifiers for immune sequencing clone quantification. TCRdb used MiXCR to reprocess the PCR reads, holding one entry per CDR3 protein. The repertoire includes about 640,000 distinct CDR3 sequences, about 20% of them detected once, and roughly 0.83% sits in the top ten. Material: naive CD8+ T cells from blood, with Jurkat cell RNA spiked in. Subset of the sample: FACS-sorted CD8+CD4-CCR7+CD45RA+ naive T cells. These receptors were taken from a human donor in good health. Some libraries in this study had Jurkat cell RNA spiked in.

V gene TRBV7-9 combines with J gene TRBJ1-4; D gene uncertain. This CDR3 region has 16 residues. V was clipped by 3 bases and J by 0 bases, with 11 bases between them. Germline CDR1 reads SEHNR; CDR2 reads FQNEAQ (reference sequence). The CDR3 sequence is CASSLAPGPTNEKLFF. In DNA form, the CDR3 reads TGTGCCAGCAGCTTGGCGCCAGGCCCAACTAATGAAAAACTGTTTTTT.

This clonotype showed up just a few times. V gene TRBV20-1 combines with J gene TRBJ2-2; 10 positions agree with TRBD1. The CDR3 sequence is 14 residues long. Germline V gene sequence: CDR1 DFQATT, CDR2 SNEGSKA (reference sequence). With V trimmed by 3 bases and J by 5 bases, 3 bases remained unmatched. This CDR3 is CSARGQGLTGELFF. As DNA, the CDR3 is TGCAGTGCTAGGGGACAGGGGTTAACCGGGGAGCTGTTTTTT.

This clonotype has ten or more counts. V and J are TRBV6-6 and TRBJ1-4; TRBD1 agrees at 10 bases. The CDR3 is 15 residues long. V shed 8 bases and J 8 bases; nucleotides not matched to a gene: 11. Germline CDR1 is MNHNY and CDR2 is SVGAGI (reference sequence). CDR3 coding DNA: TGTGCCAGCGCCCCATACGGGACAGGGGCCGAAAAACTGTTTTTT. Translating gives CASAPYGTGAEKLFF.

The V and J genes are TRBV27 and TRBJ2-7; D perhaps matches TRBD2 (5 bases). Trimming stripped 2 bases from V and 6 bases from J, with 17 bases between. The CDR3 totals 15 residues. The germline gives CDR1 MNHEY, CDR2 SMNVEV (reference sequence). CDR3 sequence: CASSLEGGVTCEQYF. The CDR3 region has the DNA TGTGCCAGCAGTTTAGAGGGCGGTGTCACCTGCGAGCAGTACTTC.

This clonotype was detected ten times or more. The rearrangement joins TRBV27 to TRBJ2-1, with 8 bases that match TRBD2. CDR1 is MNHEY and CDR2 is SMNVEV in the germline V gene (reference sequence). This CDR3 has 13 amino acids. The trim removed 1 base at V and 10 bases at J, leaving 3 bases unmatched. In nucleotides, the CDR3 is TGTGCCAGCAGTTTATTCTTAGCGGGGGAGCAGTTCTTC. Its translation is CASSLFLAGEQFF.

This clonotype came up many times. CDR3 bases: TGCAGTGCTAGCGTGGCAGGGGTTTTGGAGCAGTACTTC. This sequence encodes CSASVAGVLEQYF. This chain links TRBV20-1 with TRBJ2-7; D possibly corresponds to TRBD1 (6 bases). CDR3 length equals 13 residues. CDR1 is DFQATT, CDR2 SNEGSKA, per germline (reference sequence). V gave up 3 bases and J gave up 7 bases, with 16 bases separating them.

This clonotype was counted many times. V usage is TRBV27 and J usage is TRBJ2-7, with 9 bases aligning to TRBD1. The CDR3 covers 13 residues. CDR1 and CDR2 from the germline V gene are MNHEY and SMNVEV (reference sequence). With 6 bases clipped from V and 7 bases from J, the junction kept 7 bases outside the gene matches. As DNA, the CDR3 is TGTGCCAGCAGCATACAGGGGGCGGTGGAGCAGTACTTC. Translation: CASSIQGAVEQYF.

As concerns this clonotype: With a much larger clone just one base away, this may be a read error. The CDR3 bases are TGTGCCAGCAGTCCGACTCTAACACCTGGGGAGCTGTTTTTT. This translates into CASSPTLTPGELFF. The chain joins TRBV12-3 or TRBV12-4 to TRBJ2-2; D is undetermined. Between the trimmed V and J ends, which lost 5 bases and 8 bases, there was a span of 15 bases. CDR3 size: 14 residues.

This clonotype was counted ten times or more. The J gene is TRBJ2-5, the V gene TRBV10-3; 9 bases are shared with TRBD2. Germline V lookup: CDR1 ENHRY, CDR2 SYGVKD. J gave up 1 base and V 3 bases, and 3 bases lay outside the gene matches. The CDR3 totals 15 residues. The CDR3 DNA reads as TGTGCCATCAGTGATGGGACTAGCCTCCAAGAGACCCAGTACTTC. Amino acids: CAISDGTSLQETQYF.

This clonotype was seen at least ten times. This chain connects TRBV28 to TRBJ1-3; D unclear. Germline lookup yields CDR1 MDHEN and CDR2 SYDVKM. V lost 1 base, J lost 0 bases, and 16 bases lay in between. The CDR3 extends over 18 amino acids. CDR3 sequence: CASSLYRRTESSGNTIYF. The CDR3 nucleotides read TGTGCCAGCAGTTTATATAGGCGGACGGAGAGCTCTGGAAACACCATATATTTT.

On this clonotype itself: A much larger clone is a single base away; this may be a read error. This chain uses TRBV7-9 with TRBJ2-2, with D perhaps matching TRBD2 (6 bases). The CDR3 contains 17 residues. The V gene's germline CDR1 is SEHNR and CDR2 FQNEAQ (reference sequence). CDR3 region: CASSSGLLLANTGGLFF. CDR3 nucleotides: TGTGCCAGCAGCTCAGGACTCCTCCTCGCGAACACCGGGGGGCTGTTTTTT.

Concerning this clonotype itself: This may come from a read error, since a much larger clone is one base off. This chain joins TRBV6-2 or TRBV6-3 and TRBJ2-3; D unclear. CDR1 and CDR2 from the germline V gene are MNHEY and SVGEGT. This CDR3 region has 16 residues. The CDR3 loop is CVSSGETKSSTDTQYF. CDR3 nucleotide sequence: TGTGTCAGCAGTGGTGAGACAAAAAGTAGCACAGATACGCAGTATTTT.

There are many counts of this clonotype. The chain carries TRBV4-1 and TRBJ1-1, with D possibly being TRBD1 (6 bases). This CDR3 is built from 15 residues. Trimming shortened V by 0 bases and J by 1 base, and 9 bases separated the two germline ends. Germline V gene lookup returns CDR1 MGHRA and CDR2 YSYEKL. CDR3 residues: CASSQDRTANTEAFF. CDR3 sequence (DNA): TGCGCCAGCAGCCAAGACCGGACAGCGAACACTGAAGCTTTCTTT.

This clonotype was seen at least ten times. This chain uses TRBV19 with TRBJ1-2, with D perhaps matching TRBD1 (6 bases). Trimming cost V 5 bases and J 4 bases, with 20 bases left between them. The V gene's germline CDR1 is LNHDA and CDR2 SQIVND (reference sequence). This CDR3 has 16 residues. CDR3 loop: CASSQASWTAVYGYTF. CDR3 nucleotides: TGTGCCAGTAGTCAGGCCTCTTGGACAGCGGTCTATGGCTACACCTTC.

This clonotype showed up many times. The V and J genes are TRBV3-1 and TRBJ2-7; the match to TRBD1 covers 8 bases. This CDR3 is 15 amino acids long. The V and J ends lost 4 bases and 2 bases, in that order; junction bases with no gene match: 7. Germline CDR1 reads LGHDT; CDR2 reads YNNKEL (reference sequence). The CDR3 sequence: CASSPGTGFAYEQYF. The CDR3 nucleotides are TGTGCCAGCAGCCCGGGGACAGGATTCGCCTACGAGCAGTACTTC.

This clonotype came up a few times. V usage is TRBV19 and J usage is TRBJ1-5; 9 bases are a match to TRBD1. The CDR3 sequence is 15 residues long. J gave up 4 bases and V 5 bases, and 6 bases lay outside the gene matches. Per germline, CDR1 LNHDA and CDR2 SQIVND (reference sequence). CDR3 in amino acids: CASSVGDRGNQPQHF. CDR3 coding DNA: TGTGCCAGTAGTGTAGGAGACAGGGGGAATCAGCCCCAGCATTTT.

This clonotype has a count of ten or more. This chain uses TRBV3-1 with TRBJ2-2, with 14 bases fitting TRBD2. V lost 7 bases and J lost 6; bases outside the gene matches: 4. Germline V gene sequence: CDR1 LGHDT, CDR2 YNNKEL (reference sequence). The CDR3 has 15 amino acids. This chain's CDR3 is CASTGTSGRSGELFF. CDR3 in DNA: TGTGCCAGCACCGGGACTAGCGGGAGATCCGGGGAGCTGTTTTTT. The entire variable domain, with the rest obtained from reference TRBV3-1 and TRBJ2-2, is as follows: DTAVSQTPKYLVTQMGNDKSIKCEQNLGHDTMYWYKQDSKKFLKIMFSYNNKELIINETVPNRFSPKSPDKAHLNLHINSLELGDSAVYFCASTGTSGRSGELFFGEGSRLTVL.

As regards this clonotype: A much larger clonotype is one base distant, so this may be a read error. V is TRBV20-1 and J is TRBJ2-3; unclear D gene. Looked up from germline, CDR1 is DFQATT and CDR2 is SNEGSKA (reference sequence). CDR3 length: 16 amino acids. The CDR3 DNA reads TGCAGTGCTAGAGATGTCGCTAGATTAAATTTTGATATGCAGTATTTT. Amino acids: CSARDVARLNFDMQYF.

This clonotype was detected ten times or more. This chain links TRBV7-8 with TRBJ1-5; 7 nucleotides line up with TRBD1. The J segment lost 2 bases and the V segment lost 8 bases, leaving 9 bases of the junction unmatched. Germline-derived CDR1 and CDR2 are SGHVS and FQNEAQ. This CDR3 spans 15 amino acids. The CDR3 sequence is CASEKTGQGNQPQHF. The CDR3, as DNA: TGTGCCAGCGAAAAGACAGGGCAAGGCAATCAGCCCCAGCATTTT.

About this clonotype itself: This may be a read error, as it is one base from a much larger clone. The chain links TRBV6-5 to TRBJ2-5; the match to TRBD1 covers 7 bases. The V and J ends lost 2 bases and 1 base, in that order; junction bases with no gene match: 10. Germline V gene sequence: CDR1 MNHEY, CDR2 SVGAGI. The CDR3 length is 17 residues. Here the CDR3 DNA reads TGTGCCAGCAGTTACGTTGCCGGGACAGAGCCCCAAGAGACCCAGTACTTC. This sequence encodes CASSYVAGTEPQETQYF.

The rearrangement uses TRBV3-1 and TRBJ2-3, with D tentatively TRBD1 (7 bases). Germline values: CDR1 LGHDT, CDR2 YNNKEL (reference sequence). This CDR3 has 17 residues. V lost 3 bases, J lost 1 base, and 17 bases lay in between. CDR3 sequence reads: CASSQLEQGGGTDTQYF. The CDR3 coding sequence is TGTGCCAGCAGCCAGCTGGAGCAGGGGGGCGGCACAGATACGCAGTATTTT.

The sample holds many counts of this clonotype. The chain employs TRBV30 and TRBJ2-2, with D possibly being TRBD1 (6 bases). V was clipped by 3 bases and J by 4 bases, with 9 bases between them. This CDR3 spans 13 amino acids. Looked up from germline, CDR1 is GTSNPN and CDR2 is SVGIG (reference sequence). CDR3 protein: CAWSEGVTGELFF. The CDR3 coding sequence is TGTGCCTGGAGCGAGGGGGTCACCGGGGAGCTGTTTTTT.

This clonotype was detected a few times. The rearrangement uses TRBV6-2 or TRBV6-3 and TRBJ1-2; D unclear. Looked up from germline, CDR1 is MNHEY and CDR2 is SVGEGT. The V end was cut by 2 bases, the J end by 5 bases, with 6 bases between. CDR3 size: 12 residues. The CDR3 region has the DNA TGTGCCAGCAGTTACGGGCCTTATGGCTACACCTTC. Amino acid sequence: CASSYGPYGYTF.

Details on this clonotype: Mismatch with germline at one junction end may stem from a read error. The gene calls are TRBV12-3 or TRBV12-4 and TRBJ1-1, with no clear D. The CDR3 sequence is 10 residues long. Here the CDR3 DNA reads TGTGCCAGCAGCATTACTGAAGCTCTCTTT. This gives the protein CASSITEALF.

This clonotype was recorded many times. CDR3 nucleotide sequence: TGCGCCAGCAGTGTGGGGACAGTTAGCAATCAGCCCCAGCATTTT. Protein: CASSVGTVSNQPQHF. J is TRBJ1-5 and V is TRBV10-2; 7 bases agree with TRBD1. The junction had 3 bases not matched to a gene; V was cut back by 4 bases and J by 0 bases. The CDR3 is 15 amino acids. Looked up from germline, CDR1 is WSHSY and CDR2 is SAAADI.

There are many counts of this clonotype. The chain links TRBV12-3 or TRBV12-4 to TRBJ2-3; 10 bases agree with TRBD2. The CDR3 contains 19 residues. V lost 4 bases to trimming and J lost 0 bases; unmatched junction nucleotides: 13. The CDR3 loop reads CASSSQIGLAATSTDTQYF. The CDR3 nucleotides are TGTGCCAGCAGTTCACAAATAGGACTAGCGGCGACTAGCACAGATACGCAGTATTTT.

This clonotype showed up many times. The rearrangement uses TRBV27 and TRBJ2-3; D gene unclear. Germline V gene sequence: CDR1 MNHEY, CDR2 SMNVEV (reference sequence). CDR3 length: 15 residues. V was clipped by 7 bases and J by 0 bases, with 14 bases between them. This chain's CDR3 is CASTLSGPSTDTQYF. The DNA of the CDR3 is TGTGCCAGCACCTTATCTGGGCCTAGCACAGATACGCAGTATTTT.

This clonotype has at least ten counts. The CDR3 coding sequence is TGTGCCAGCAGTGTCTACGGGAGCTACGAGCAGTACTTC. Amino acids: CASSVYGSYEQYF. The chain carries TRBV2 and TRBJ2-7, with D maybe TRBD2 (6 bases). V dropped 4 bases and J dropped 3 bases, with 10 bases sitting between them. From germline, CDR1 is SNHLY and CDR2 FYNNEI. This CDR3 has 13 amino acids.

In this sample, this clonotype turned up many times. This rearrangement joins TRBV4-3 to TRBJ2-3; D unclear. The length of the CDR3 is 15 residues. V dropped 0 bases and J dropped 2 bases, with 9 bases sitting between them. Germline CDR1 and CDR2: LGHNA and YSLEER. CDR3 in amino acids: CASSQDLYFTDTQYF. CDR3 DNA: TGCGCCAGCAGCCAAGATCTATACTTCACAGATACGCAGTATTTT.

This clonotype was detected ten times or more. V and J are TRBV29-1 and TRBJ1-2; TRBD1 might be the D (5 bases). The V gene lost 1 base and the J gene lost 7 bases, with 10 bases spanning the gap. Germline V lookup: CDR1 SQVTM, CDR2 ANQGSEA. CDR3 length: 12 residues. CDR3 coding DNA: TGCAGCGTTGAAGGGAGGGGTACTGGCTACACCTTC. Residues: CSVEGRGTGYTF.